These T cell receptor beta chains were read from a single sample in a study of CD8+ T cells in alopecia areata. Clones were sequenced by immunoSEQ multiplex PCR, and TCRdb holds only the in-frame ones, with some missing. Here the sample spans about 6,900 clones, around 70% being singletons. The sample was skin, taken at week 4, from a patient treated with tofacitinib. The receptors were gathered from a human donor with alopecia areata. The CDR3 runs from the conserved cysteine through the conserved F or W. A D gene is named only where the DNA matches it firmly. Clone size is stated in some rows and not others, as once, few, many or a class when expanded.

V,D,length,size,J,DNA,CDR3
TRBV4-1,NA,15,NA,TRBJ2-7,TGCGCCAGCAGCCAAGTGCCAGGGTCGGGGAACGAGCAGTACTTC,CASSQVPGSGNEQYF
TRBV4-1,NA,14,few,TRBJ2-1,TGCGCCAGCACCCGGGGGTTAGGGAACAATGAGCAGTTCTTC,CASTRGLGNNEQFF
TRBV21-1,NA,9,NA,TRBJ2-7,TGTGCCAGCATTTGCGAGCAGTACTTC,CASICEQYF
TRBV29-1,NA,14,NA,TRBJ1-4,TGCAGCGTTGATCCAGGCCGGGAAAATGAAAAACTGTTTTTT,CSVDPGRENEKLFF
TRBV7-9,NA,13,NA,TRBJ1-6,TGTGCCAGCAGCTTTTTTATCGATTCACCCCTCCACTTT,CASSFFIDSPLHF
TRBV7-2,NA,11,NA,TRBJ2-3,TGTGCCAGCAGCTTATCAGATACGCAGTATTTT,CASSLSDTQYF
TRBV7-6,NA,17,NA,TRBJ2-2,TGTGCCAGCAGCTTAGACTCTGGGGGCGGTGGCACCGGGGAGCTGTTTTTT,CASSLDSGGGGTGELFF
TRBV12-5,NA,14,once,TRBJ2-5,TGTGCTAGTGGTTTGTCATTCAGGGAAGAGACCCAGTACTTC,CASGLSFREETQYF
TRBV9,NA,16,NA,TRBJ2-2,TGTGCCAGCAGCCTCAACGCAGTTTTGGACACCGGGGAGCTGTTTTTT,CASSLNAVLDTGELFF
TRBV5-1,TRBD2,20,NA,TRBJ2-1,TGCGCCAGCAGCTTGGCGCTAGCGGGAGCTTTTGAATCTTCTTACAATGAGCAGTTCTTC,CASSLALAGAFESSYNEQFF
TRBV29-1,TRBD1,14,few,TRBJ1-5,TGCAGCGTGAAGGACAGGGGTGTTAATCAGCCCCAGCATTTT,CSVKDRGVNQPQHF
TRBV5-1,NA,16,NA,TRBJ1-3,TGCGCCAGCAGCTTGGCCCAGAAGGGGATTGGAAACACCATATATTTT,CASSLAQKGIGNTIYF
TRBV6-1,NA,13,NA,TRBJ1-5,TGTGCCAGCAGTGAACAGGTTAATCAGCCCCAGCATTTT,CASSEQVNQPQHF
TRBV7-9,NA,12,NA,TRBJ2-1,TGTGCCAGCAGCGAGCGGTGGAATGAGCAGTTCTTC,CASSERWNEQFF
TRBV10-3,TRBD1,14,NA,TRBJ1-1,TGTGCCATCCGGGACAGCCTAGGTGGGACTGAAGCTTTCTTT,CAIRDSLGGTEAFF
TRBV9,NA,13,once,TRBJ2-5,TGTGCCAGCAGCGTAGGTACCGAAGAGACCCAGTACTTC,CASSVGTEETQYF
TRBV18,TRBD1,14,NA,TRBJ2-5,TGTGCCAGCTCATCTATACAGGGGGGCGAGACCCAGTACTTC,CASSSIQGGETQYF
TRBV6-5,NA,15,once,TRBJ2-7,TGTGCCAGCAGTTACTTGTCGCAGAGTTACTACGAGCAGTACTTC,CASSYLSQSYYEQYF
TRBV7-2,NA,16,once,TRBJ2-7,TGTGCCAGCAGCACCCGGGTTCGGCAGGGAGATGCCGAGCAGTACTTC,CASSTRVRQGDAEQYF
TRBV5-1,NA,17,few,TRBJ1-4,TGCGCCAGCAGCTTGCGGGCAGGGCTGGATGGGAATGAAAAACTGTTTTTT,CASSLRAGLDGNEKLFF
TRBV7-6,NA,13,NA,TRBJ2-7,TGTGCCAGCAGCGAGACGTCCTCCTACGAGCAGTACTTC,CASSETSSYEQYF
TRBV5-4,NA,12,NA,TRBJ2-5,TGTGCCAGCACCCTCACGGGGGAGACCCAGTACTTC,CASTLTGETQYF
TRBV30,NA,16,once,TRBJ2-2,TGTGCCTGTGTCCCCTTGTCCGGGCTGAACACCGGGGAGCTGTTTTTT,CACVPLSGLNTGELFF
TRBV12-5,NA,16,few,TRBJ2-3,TGTGCTAGTGGGATGAATTCTCCGACTAGCACAGATACGCAGTATTTT,CASGMNSPTSTDTQYF
TRBV6-1,NA,14,medium-sized,TRBJ2-3,TGTGCCAGCAGTCCCCAGACACGCACAGATACGCAGTATTTT,CASSPQTRTDTQYF
TRBV6-1,TRBD1,15,NA,TRBJ1-1,TGTGCCAGCAGACTGACAGGGGCTGGGAACACTGAAGCTTTCTTT,CASRLTGAGNTEAFF
TRBV23-1,NA,16,NA,TRBJ2-1,TGCGCCAGCAGTCAATCACAGGGACATAACCCCGGTGAGCAGTTCTTC,CASSQSQGHNPGEQFF
TRBV30,NA,15,NA,TRBJ1-1,TGTGCCTGGAGTGTACTAATCAGGGCGAACACTGAAGCTTTCTTT,CAWSVLIRANTEAFF
TRBV7-9,NA,15,NA,TRBJ1-1,TGTGCCAGCAGCTCCTCAACGGACAGCTTCACTGAAGCTTTCTTT,CASSSSTDSFTEAFF
TRBV15,TRBD2,14,NA,TRBJ2-7,TGTGCCACCAGCAGAGGGGGTCGGGAGGGGCGGCAGTACTTC,CATSRGGREGRQYF
TRBV5-1,NA,15,NA,TRBJ2-5,TGCGCCAGCAGTAAATCTGGGGGGTACCAAGAGACCCAGTACTTC,CASSKSGGYQETQYF
TRBV20-1,NA,11,NA,TRBJ2-1,TGCAGTGCTCAGGGGCCGGGGGAGCAGTTCTTC,CSAQGPGEQFF
TRBV15,NA,14,few,TRBJ1-2,TGTGCCACCAGCAGAGATATCTGGCCCTATGGCTACACCTTC,CATSRDIWPYGYTF
TRBV15,TRBD1,15,once,TRBJ1-6,TGTGCCACCAGCAACCGGGACAGGGGGCGTTCACCCCTCCACTTT,CATSNRDRGRSPLHF
TRBV6-6,NA,11,NA,TRBJ1-2,TGTGCCAGCAGTGACCGTAATGGCTACACCTTC,CASSDRNGYTF
TRBV30,TRBD2,19,NA,TRBJ2-5,TGTGCCTGGAGTGCGACGGGACTAGCGGGAGCAGTCTACCAAGAGACCCAGTACTTC,CAWSATGLAGAVYQETQYF
TRBV6-4,NA,15,NA,TRBJ2-3,TGTGCCAGCAGTGAAATGGCAGGGGGCACAGATACGCAGTATTTT,CASSEMAGGTDTQYF
TRBV6-5,NA,15,NA,TRBJ1-6,TGTGCCAGCACCCCAGAGACGCTCTATAATTCACCCCTCCACTTT,CASTPETLYNSPLHF
TRBV18,TRBD1,16,NA,TRBJ2-3,TGTGCCAGCTCACCACCGGAGACAGGGGGAACAGATACGCAGTATTTT,CASSPPETGGTDTQYF
TRBV30,TRBD2,14,NA,TRBJ2-2,TGTGCCTGGAGTGTTAGCCTAGCGGGAGGGGAGCTGTTTTTT,CAWSVSLAGGELFF
TRBV5-1,TRBD2,16,NA,TRBJ2-1,TGCGCCAGCAGTTACCGTGGCGGGAGGGCCCTCGATGAGCAGTTCTTC,CASSYRGGRALDEQFF
TRBV2,TRBD1,16,once,TRBJ1-2,TGTGCCAGCAGTCCCCCCAGGGACAGGGTGAACTATGGCTACACCTTC,CASSPPRDRVNYGYTF